This paragraph covers one T cell receptor (beta chain) sequence. Antigen: not known. This CDR3 is 16 amino acids long. CDR1 is SGHAT, CDR2 FQDESV, per germline (reference sequence). V trimming: 5 bases; J trimming: 2 bases; junction bases outside the gene matches: 6. The sample originates from a study of cytomegalovirus exposure and HLA in healthy donors. The study, taken as a whole, reports: Most TCR sequences were seen very rarely across donors, but some public TCRs occurred in many. Altogether, 150 or so TCR beta chains were recorded as cytomegalovirus-associated.

Vbeta (60) and Jbeta (13) primers were used in the PCR. Sequenced by immunoSEQ multiplex PCR; TCRdb stores in-frame clones only, minus some. Of around 200,000 clones in the sample, roughly 80% were seen once. The clonotype originates from a boy aged 5-17 years in good health and CMV-seronegative. The chain is built from TRBV11-1 and TRBJ2-1; the match to TRBD2 covers 10 bases. The sample taken for sequencing was PBMCs. Here the CDR3 DNA reads TGTGCCAGCAGCCACTCCAGCGGGAGGGCCTACAATGAGCAGTTCTTC. Protein sequence: CASSHSSGRAYNEQFF.